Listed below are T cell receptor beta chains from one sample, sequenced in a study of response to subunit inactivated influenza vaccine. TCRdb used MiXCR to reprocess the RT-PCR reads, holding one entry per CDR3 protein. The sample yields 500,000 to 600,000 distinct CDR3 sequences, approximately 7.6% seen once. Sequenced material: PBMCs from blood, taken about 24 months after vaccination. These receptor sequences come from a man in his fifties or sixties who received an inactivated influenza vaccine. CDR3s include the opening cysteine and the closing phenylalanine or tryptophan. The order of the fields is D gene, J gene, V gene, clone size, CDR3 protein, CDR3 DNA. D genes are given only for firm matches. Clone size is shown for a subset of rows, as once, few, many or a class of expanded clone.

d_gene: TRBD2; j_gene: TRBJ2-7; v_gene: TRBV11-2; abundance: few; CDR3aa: CASSIGTGTSGRAYEQYF; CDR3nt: TGTGCCAGCAGCATAGGGACCGGGACTAGCGGGAGAGCCTACGAGCAGTACTTC
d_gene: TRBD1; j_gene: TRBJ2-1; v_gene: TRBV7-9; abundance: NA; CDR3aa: CASSPDRVNEQFF; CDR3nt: TGTGCCAGCAGCCCGGACAGGGTGAATGAGCAGTTCTTC
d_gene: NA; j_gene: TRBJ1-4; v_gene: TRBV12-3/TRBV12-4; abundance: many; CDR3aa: CASGQFNEKLFF; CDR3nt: TGTGCTAGCGGACAGTTTAATGAAAAACTGTTTTTT
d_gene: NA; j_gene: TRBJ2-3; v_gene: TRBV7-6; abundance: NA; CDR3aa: CASSFGSRGTDTQYF; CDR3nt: TGTGCCAGCAGCTTTGGAAGTAGGGGCACAGATACGCAGTATTTT
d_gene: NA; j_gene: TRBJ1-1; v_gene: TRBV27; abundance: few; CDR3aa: CASSFSNMMNTEAFF; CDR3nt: TGTGCCAGCAGTTTTAGCAACATGATGAACACTGAAGCTTTCTTT
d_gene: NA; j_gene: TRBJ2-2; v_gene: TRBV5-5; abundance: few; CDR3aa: CASWGDRNTGELFF; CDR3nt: TGTGCCAGCTGGGGGGACAGGAACACCGGGGAGCTGTTTTTT
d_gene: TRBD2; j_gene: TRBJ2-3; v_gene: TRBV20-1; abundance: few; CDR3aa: CSATTPLGREGPDTQYF; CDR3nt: TGCAGTGCTACTACACCCCTAGGGCGGGAGGGCCCAGATACGCAGTATTTT
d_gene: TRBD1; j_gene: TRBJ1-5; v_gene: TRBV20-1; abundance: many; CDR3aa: CSARDLQGASNQPQHF; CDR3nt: TGCAGTGCTAGAGACTTACAGGGGGCGAGCAATCAGCCCCAGCATTTT
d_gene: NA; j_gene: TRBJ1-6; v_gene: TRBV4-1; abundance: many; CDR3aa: CASSQDGQYNSPLHF; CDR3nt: TGCGCCAGCAGCCAAGATGGGCAGTATAATTCACCCCTCCACTTT
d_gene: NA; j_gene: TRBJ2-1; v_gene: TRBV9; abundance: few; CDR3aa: CASSVVGLSSYNEQFF; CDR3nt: TGTGCCAGCAGCGTAGTTGGACTTAGCTCCTACAATGAGCAGTTCTTC
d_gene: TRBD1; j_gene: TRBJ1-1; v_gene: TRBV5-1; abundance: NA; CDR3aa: CASSERQGEAFF; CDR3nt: TGCGCCAGCAGCGAACGACAGGGTGAAGCTTTCTTT
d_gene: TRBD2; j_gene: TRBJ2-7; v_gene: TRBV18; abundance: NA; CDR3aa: CASTTKPMSGGITYEQYF; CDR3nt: TGTGCCAGCACAACAAAACCAATGAGCGGGGGGATTACCTACGAGCAGTACTTC
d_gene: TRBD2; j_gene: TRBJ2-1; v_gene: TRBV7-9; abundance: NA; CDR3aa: CASSITSGNEQFF; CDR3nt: TGTGCCAGCAGCATCACTAGCGGCAATGAGCAGTTCTTC
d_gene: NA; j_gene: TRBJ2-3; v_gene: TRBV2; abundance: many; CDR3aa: CAGQDRRLTSTDTQYF; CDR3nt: TGTGCCGGACAAGACAGGAGACTCACTAGCACAGATACGCAGTATTTT
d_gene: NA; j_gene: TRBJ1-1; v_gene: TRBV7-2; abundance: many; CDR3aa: CASSFTWGEGAFF; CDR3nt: TGTGCCAGCAGCTTTACGTGGGGCGAAGGGGCTTTCTTT
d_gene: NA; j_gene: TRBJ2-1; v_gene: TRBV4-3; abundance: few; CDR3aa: CASSQDKGKGYNEQFF; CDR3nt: TGCGCCAGCAGCCAAGATAAAGGGAAGGGCTACAATGAGCAGTTCTTC
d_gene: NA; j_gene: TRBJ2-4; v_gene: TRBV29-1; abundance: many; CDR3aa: CSVALGAKNIQYF; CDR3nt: TGCAGCGTTGCCCTGGGAGCCAAAAACATTCAGTACTTC
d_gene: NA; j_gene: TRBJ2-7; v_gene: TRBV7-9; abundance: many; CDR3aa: CASSPSPGSEQYF; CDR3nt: TGTGCCAGCAGCCCCTCCCCAGGGAGCGAGCAGTACTTC
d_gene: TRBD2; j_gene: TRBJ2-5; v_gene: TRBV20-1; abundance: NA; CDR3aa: CSAARLAGTQETQYF; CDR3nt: TGCAGTGCCGCCCGACTAGCGGGGACCCAAGAGACCCAGTACTTC
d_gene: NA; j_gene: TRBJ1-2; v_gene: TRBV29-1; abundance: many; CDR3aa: CSVNDRNSYTF; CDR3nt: TGCAGCGTGAACGACAGGAATAGCTACACCTTC
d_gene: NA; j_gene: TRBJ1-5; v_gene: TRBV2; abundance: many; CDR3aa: CASSEVQGFQPQHF; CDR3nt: TGTGCCAGCAGTGAAGTGCAGGGCTTTCAGCCCCAGCATTTT
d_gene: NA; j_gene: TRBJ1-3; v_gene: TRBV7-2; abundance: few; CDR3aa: CASSLQGTGGNTIYF; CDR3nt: TGTGCCAGCAGCTTACAGGGGACCGGTGGAAACACCATATATTTT
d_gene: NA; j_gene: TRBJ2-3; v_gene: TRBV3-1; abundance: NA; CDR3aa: CASSQAGATDTQYF; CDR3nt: TGTGCCAGCAGCCAAGCAGGTGCTACAGATACGCAGTATTTT
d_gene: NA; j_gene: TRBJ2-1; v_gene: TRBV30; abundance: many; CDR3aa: CAWRSISGLSSYNEQFF; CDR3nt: TGTGCCTGGAGGTCTATTTCAGGGTTAAGCTCCTACAATGAGCAGTTCTTC
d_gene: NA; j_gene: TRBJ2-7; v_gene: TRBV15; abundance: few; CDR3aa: CATSRGKDSSYEQYF; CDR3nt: TGTGCCACCAGCAGAGGCAAGGACAGCTCCTACGAGCAGTACTTC
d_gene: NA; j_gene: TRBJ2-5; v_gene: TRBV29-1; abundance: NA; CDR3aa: CSVEPQETQYF; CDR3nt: TGCAGCGTTGAACCTCAAGAGACCCAGTACTTC
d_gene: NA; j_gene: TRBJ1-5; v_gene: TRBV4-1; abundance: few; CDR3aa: CASSQQVSPSNQPQHF; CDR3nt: TGCGCCAGCAGCCAGCAAGTGTCCCCGAGCAATCAGCCCCAGCATTTT
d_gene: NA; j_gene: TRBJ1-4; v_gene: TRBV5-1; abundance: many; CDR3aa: CASRIDPNEKLFF; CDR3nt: TGCGCCAGCCGAATAGACCCCAATGAAAAACTGTTTTTT
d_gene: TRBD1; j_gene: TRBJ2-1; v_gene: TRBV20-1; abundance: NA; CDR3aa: CSVPGQRYNEQFF; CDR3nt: TGCAGTGTACCGGGACAGCGTTACAATGAGCAGTTCTTC
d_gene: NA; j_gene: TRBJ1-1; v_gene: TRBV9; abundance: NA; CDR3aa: CASSVGSMNTEAFF; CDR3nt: TGTGCCAGCAGCGTAGGGAGTATGAACACTGAAGCTTTCTTT
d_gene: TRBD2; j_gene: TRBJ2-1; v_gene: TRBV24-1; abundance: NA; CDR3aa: CATRGLARAEQFF; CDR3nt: TGTGCCACCAGAGGACTAGCGAGGGCTGAGCAGTTCTTC
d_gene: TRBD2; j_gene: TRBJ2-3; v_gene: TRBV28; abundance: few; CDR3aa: CASSLRGTSGLTDTQYF; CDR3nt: TGTGCCAGCAGTTTGAGAGGGACTAGCGGACTTACAGATACGCAGTATTTT
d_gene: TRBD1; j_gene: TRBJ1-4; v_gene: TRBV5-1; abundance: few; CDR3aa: CASSVGTATTNEKLFF; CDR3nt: TGCGCCAGCAGCGTGGGGACAGCTACAACTAATGAAAAACTGTTTTTT
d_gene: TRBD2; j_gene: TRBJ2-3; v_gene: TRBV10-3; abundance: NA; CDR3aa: CAGGTTFGTDTQYF; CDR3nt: TGTGCCGGGGGGACTACTTTTGGGACAGATACGCAGTATTTT
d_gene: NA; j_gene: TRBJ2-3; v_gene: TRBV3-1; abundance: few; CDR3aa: CASSRNPATADTQYF; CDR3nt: TGTGCCAGCAGCCGAAACCCCGCCACGGCAGATACGCAGTATTTT
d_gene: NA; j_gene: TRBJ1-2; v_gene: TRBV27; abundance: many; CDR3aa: CASRPVSLWDTRGGYTF; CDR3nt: TGTGCCAGCAGGCCAGTATCCCTCTGGGACACCCGGGGGGGCTACACCTTC
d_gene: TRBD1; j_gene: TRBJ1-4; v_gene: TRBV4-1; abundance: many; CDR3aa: CASSQNPGQGNEKLFF; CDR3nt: TGCGCCAGCAGCCAAAACCCGGGACAGGGTAATGAAAAACTGTTTTTT
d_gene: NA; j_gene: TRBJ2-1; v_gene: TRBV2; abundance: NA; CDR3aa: CASSELRRNYNEQFF; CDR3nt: TGTGCCAGCAGTGAATTGAGACGGAACTACAATGAGCAGTTCTTC
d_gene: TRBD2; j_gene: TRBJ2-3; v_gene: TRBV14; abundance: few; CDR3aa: CASSQQGLAGFSDTQYF; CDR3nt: TGTGCCAGCAGCCAACAGGGACTAGCGGGATTTTCAGATACGCAGTATTTT
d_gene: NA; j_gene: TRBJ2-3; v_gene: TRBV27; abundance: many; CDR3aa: CASRFSSYTDTQYF; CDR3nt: TGTGCCAGCAGGTTCTCCTCTTACACAGATACGCAGTATTTT
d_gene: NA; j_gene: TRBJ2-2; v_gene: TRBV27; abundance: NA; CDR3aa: CASSFARQTGELFF; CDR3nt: TGTGCCAGCAGTTTCGCGAGACAGACCGGGGAGCTGTTTTTT
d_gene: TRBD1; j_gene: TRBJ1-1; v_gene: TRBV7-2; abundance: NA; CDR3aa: CASSFGGQPAEAFF; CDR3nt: TGTGCCAGCAGCTTCGGGGGACAGCCGGCGGAAGCTTTCTTT
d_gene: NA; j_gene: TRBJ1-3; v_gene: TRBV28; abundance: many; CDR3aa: CASSFALQGEGNTIYF; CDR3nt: TGTGCCAGCAGTTTCGCCTTGCAGGGAGAAGGAAACACCATATATTTT
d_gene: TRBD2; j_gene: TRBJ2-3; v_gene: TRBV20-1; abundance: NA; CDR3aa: CSAIRAGGPVTDTQYF; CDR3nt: TGCAGTGCAATTCGTGCGGGAGGGCCGGTAACAGATACGCAGTATTTT
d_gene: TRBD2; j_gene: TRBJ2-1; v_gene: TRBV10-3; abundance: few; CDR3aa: CAISKGLDGNEQFF; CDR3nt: TGTGCCATCAGTAAGGGACTAGATGGGAATGAGCAGTTCTTC
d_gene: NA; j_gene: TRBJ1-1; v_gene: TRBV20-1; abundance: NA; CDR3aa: CSASELNTEAFF; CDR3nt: TGCAGTGCTAGTGAACTGAACACTGAAGCTTTCTTT
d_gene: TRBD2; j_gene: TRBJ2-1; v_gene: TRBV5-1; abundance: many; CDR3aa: CASSLGASGGSYNEQFF; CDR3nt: TGCGCCAGCAGCTTGGGGGCTAGCGGGGGCTCCTACAATGAGCAGTTCTTC
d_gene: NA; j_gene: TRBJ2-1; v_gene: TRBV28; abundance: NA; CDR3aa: CASSLWGGPSLNEQFF; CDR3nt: TGTGCCAGCAGTTTATGGGGTGGCCCGTCCCTTAATGAGCAGTTCTTC
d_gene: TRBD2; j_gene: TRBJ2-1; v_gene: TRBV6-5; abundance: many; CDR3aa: CASSYSGGRDEQFF; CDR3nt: TGTGCCAGCAGTTATAGCGGGGGGAGGGATGAGCAGTTCTTC